Detailed here is one TCR beta chain. In its sample, this clonotype was seen many times. The antigen it recognizes is unknown. No per-base quality is available; no much larger clone lies one base away. cDNA was synthesized by template-switch 5'RACE using a primer carrying a 10-nucleotide random unique molecular identifier by which each TCR transcript was tagged. Over 180 million TCR-beta sequences, covering 15-18 subjects, were produced in each sequencing run. The RNeasy kit was used for extraction of total RNA. The KAPA Real-time Library Amplification kit was used to amplify TCR-beta VDJ regions with primers targeting the TCR constant region and the 5'RACE anchor. A first PCR added sample indexes and Illumina adaptors, after which a second PCR increased the library yield. After purification with Ampure beads, the TCR product of roughly 650 bp was size-selected on a 2% E-gel SizeSelection system. Before pooling, library quality was assessed on a Bioanalyzer, concentration was determined with Qubit, and library quantification was performed with the Kapa Library Quantification kit. An Illumina HiSeq 2500 was used to sequence the libraries paired-end at 2 x 150 bp. To increase sequence diversity, about 24-32% phiX was spiked into each library pool. In the authors' own workflow: Quality-filtered reads were processed with the UMI-based MiGEC pipeline, which removed over 75% of raw TCR sequences during error correction. IMGT germline references were used for aligning VDJ genes, and each clonotype was defined as a unique CDR3 amino acid sequence together with its V-J genes. Clonal expansion, Shannon diversity and CDR3 relatedness (CalcPairwiseDistances, ClusterSamples) were evaluated with VDJtools, and phylogenetic trees were built with CLCbio workbench. A clone was classed as expanded if it had 8 or more unique UMIs, a cutoff based on coefficient-of-variation modelling across technical triplicates. The raw public data were reprocessed by TCRdb itself: fastp quality trimming at Q25, MiXCR clonotype calling, in-frame beta chains only. Each entry is one CDR3 protein sequence, shown with its most common DNA and genes. In this record, the V and J calls reflect TCRdb's handling and not the investigators' own analysis. The sample contains just under 40,000 distinct CDR3 sequences, approximately 7% of them found a single time. The top ten constitute approximately 5.3% of the sample.

Spanning cysteine to phenylalanine, the CDR3 consists of 14 amino acids. Only CDR3 DNA is held: 42 bases, read in frame from base 1. V was cut back by 5 bases and J by 2 bases, leaving a gap of 13 bases between them. As encoded in the germline V gene, CDR1 is SGHAT while CDR2 is FQNNGV. These data come from a study of neurological immune-mediated disorders (dated by TCRdb to 2018 to 2020). Regarding the research as a whole: Peripheral blood TCR-beta repertoires from HTLV-I-associated myelopathy (HAM/TSP) patients, multiple sclerosis patients and healthy controls were compared by UMI-based sequencing. Longitudinal samples, technical triplicates and paired sorted CD4+ and CD8+ T-cell subsets, alongside PBMC samples, were included among the approximately 98 TCR-beta libraries. The cohort included 60 to 75 subjects: about 15 with HAM/TSP, around 34 with multiple sclerosis, and 20 or so healthy controls.

Blood bank volunteers in Maryland, USA served as the healthy controls. For the sorted-subset TCR libraries, the starting material was 750,000 to 1,000,000 sorted CD4+ or CD8+ T cells. Peripheral blood was subjected to Ficoll-Hypaque density gradient centrifugation to isolate PBMCs, which were then cryopreserved in liquid nitrogen. Paired sorted CD4+ and CD8+ subsets came from healthy controls, HAM/TSP patients and MS patients. Study-wide findings and limitations: Expanded clones from different subjects shared no identical CDR3 amino acid sequences, which suggests that TCR-beta repertoires were private in all groups. TCR clonal expansion was greatest in HAM/TSP patients and smallest in MS patients, who ranked below even healthy controls.

The clonotype comes from a man aged 45 to 65 in good health. The V gene is TRBV11-2 and the J gene is TRBJ2-7; TRBD2 could be the D gene, as 5 bases match. Sequencing was performed on CD4+ T cells from blood. The DNA reads TGTGCCAGCAGCGCCCAAAGCGGACCCTACGAGCAGTACTTC. Its protein is CASSAQSGPYEQYF.